This paragraph covers one T cell receptor (beta chain) sequence. This sample is part of a study of blood T cell repertoires in COVID-19. As for the study in general: Whether acute or convalescent, the COVID-19 samples came from the United States, Italy and Spain. The cDNA or gDNA used as material had been derived from T cells, B-cell-depleted T cells, or PBMCs.

The CDR3 extends over 17 amino acids. CDR1 is MDHEN and CDR2 is SYDVKM in the germline V gene. V gave up 4 bases and J gave up 0 bases; unmatched junction bases: 7. Under the authors' procedure: Reference gene primer amplification in the assay estimated nucleated cell counts. Assay used: immunoSEQ multiplex PCR; TCRdb lists only in-frame clones, some missing. The DNA was the basis for D and trimming; V, J and clone size are from that table. The top ten hold 0.99% of the sample, which has 150,000 to 200,000 clones, about 88% seen once. What was sequenced was peripheral blood. This TCR derives from a man aged 18 to 30 with acute or convalescent COVID-19. The chain recombines TRBV28 with TRBJ1-1; TRBD1 matches at 11 bases. In DNA, the CDR3 is TGTGCCAGCAGTTCCTTAGGACAGGGGGCTCTGAACACTGAAGCTTTCTTT. Its translation is CASSSLGQGALNTEAFF.